The 7 T cell receptor beta chains below come from one sample, sequenced in a study of CD8 T cells in ankylosing spondylitis. TCRdb re-derived calls from the 5' RACE reads in MiXCR, one entry per CDR3 protein. The table lists about 280,000 distinct CDR3 sequences, around 19% of them singletons. Sequencing was done on a sample of blood, either unsorted or a sorted T cell fraction (not recorded which). These receptors all come from a male donor with ankylosing spondylitis or in good health (not recorded which).

This clonotype has more than one count but fewer than ten. V gene TRBV25-1 combines with J gene TRBJ1-3; maybe TRBD1 (6 bases). This CDR3 contains 14 residues. Trimming pared 8 bases from V and 0 bases from J, leaving 11 bases between. Germline CDR1 is MGHDK and CDR2 is SYGVNS. CDR3 amino acids: CASRRDNSGNTIYF. CDR3 nucleotide sequence: TGTGCCAGCCGCCGGGACAACTCTGGAAACACCATATATTTT.

This clonotype was detected ten times or more. The chain employs TRBV5-1 and TRBJ1-5; 9 nucleotides match TRBD1. CDR1 SGHRS and CDR2 YFSETQ come from the germline V gene. The CDR3 length is 15 residues. V shed 4 bases and J 3 bases; nucleotides not matched to a gene: 5. The CDR3 here is CASSPGDRDNQPQHF. In nucleotides, the CDR3 is TGCGCCAGCAGCCCTGGGGACAGGGACAATCAGCCCCAGCATTTT. Full variable domain (outside the CDR3, taken from reference TRBV5-1 and TRBJ1-5): KAGVTQTPRYLIKTRGQQVTLSCSPISGHRSVSWYQQTPGQGLQFLFEYFSETQRNKGNFPGRFSGRQFSNSRSEMNVSTLELGDSALYLCASSPGDRDNQPQHFGDGTRLSIL.

This clonotype was detected only a few times. The V gene is TRBV12-3 or TRBV12-4, the J gene TRBJ2-1; D perhaps matches TRBD1 (5 bases). Trimming removed 8 bases from V and 2 bases from J, with 10 bases in between. This CDR3 is 13 amino acids long. The CDR3 sequence: CASDTGAYNEQFF. CDR3 sequence (DNA): TGTGCCAGCGATACAGGAGCCTACAATGAGCAGTTCTTC.

This clonotype was seen at least ten times. The rearrangement links TRBV15 to TRBJ2-1; D is perhaps TRBD2 (5 bases). CDR3 length: 16 residues. V dropped 5 bases and J dropped 1 base, with 15 bases sitting between them. The germline CDR1 and CDR2 sequences are LNHNV and YYDKDF (reference sequence). The CDR3 protein is CATSGLGSGSYNEQFF. The CDR3 bases are TGTGCCACCAGCGGCCTGGGATCGGGGTCCTACAATGAGCAGTTCTTC.

This clonotype appeared many times. The rearrangement links TRBV15 to TRBJ1-2; the D is unclear. CDR1 is LNHNV and CDR2 is YYDKDF in the germline V gene (reference sequence). Trimming shortened V by 0 bases and J by 4 bases, and 12 bases separated the two germline ends. There are 15 residues in the CDR3. CDR3 DNA sequence: TGTGCCACCAGCAGAGATCCCGGACGGGTCTATGGCTACACCTTC. Amino acids: CATSRDPGRVYGYTF.

The chain combines TRBV5-6 with TRBJ2-1; 11 nucleotides align to TRBD1. The germline gives CDR1 SGHDT, CDR2 YYEEEE. Trimming took 4 bases from V and 6 from J; bases not matched to a gene: 3. There are 14 residues in the CDR3. CDR3 bases: TGTGCCAGCAGCACCGGGACAGGGGGCAATGAGCAGTTCTTC. It encodes CASSTGTGGNEQFF.

This clonotype has a handful of counts. The chain uses TRBV12-3 or TRBV12-4 and TRBJ1-1; no firm D call. V was pared by 5 bases and J by 7 bases, with 14 bases between. CDR3 length: 13 residues. The CDR3 nucleotides read TGTGCCAGCAGTCTGAGCGGGCGCCGTGAAGCTTTCTTT. This encodes CASSLSGRREAFF.